This passage covers 21 T cell receptor beta chains from one sample sequenced in a study of cytomegalovirus exposure and HLA in healthy donors. With 60 Vbeta and 13 Jbeta primers, the PCR was carried out. The method was immunoSEQ multiplex PCR; TCRdb's version includes in-frame clones alone and lacks a portion of them. The repertoire holds about 200,000 clones, with 75% to 90% as singletons. The sequencing input was PBMCs. These receptors originate from a woman aged 25 to 39 in good health and CMV-seronegative.

The chain links TRBV28 to TRBJ2-1; TRBD2 agrees at 14 bases. CDR3 length equals 15 residues. The V and J ends lost 7 bases and 10 bases, in that order; junction bases with no gene match: 9. Germline V gene lookup returns CDR1 MDHEN and CDR2 SYDVKM. The CDR3 sequence is CASTPGLAGGGEQFF. The CDR3 region has the DNA TGTGCCAGCACCCCAGGACTAGCGGGAGGTGGCGAGCAGTTCTTC.

The V gene is TRBV7-3, the J gene TRBJ2-1; a possible D gene is TRBD2 (5 bases). The CDR3 has 14 amino acids. Germline assignment: CDR1 SGHTA and CDR2 FQGTGA. V lost 1 base and J 5 bases, leaving 9 bases between the germline ends. CDR3 DNA: TGTGCCAGCAGCTTAAGCGGGTATAACAATGAGCAGTTCTTC. Translated, it gives CASSLSGYNNEQFF.

The rearrangement joins TRBV28 to TRBJ2-7; 11 bases line up with TRBD1. CDR3 size: 15 residues. J was trimmed by 2 bases and V by 5 bases; bases with no gene match: 5. Germline-derived CDR1 and CDR2 are MDHEN and SYDVKM. The CDR3 here is CASSPGTGGPYEQYF. CDR3 in DNA: TGTGCCAGCAGTCCTGGGACAGGGGGGCCCTACGAGCAGTACTTC.

The V and J genes are TRBV5-1 and TRBJ1-1; 7 bases match TRBD1. Trimming at V came to 2 bases and at J to 4 bases, leaving 5 bases not matched to a gene. The CDR3 has 14 residues. The germline gives CDR1 SGHRS, CDR2 YFSETQ. The CDR3: CASSLSRGSTEAFF. As DNA, the CDR3 is TGCGCCAGCAGCTTATCCAGGGGGAGCACTGAAGCTTTCTTT.

V is TRBV4-2 and J is TRBJ2-5, with 7 bases identical to TRBD2. Germline V CDR1 and CDR2: LGHNA, YNFKEQ. The CDR3 spans 14 residues. V lost 1 base to trimming and J lost 5 bases; unmatched junction nucleotides: 4. The CDR3 sequence is CASSQGTRGETQYF. For the CDR3, the DNA is TGTGCCAGCAGCCAAGGGACTAGAGGCGAGACCCAGTACTTC.

The rearrangement links TRBV4-1 to TRBJ2-7; TRBD1 agrees at 11 bases. Germline V gene lookup returns CDR1 MGHRA and CDR2 YSYEKL. This CDR3 contains 16 residues. V lost 2 bases and J lost 3; bases outside the gene matches: 6. The DNA for the CDR3 is TGCGCCAGCAGCCAACAATCCGGGACAGGGGGCTACGAGCAGTACTTC. Protein product: CASSQQSGTGGYEQYF.

V is TRBV29-1 and J is TRBJ2-5; TRBD2 might be the D (5 bases). Trimming left V 4 bases short and J 2 bases short, with 11 bases between. This CDR3 is 13 amino acids long. Germline CDR1 is SQVTM and CDR2 is ANQGSEA. The CDR3 reads CSVAGRFQETQYF. The CDR3 nucleotides read TGCAGCGTTGCTGGGAGATTTCAAGAGACCCAGTACTTC. Full variable domain (outside the CDR3, taken from reference TRBV29-1 and TRBJ2-5): SAVISQKPSRDICQRGTSLTIQCQVDSQVTMMFWYRQQPGQSLTLIATANQGSEATYESGFVIDKFPISRPNLTFSTLTVSNMSPEDSSIYLCSVAGRFQETQYFGPGTRLLVL.

The chain couples TRBV4-1 to TRBJ1-2; TRBD1 agrees at 10 bases. CDR1 is MGHRA, CDR2 YSYEKL, per germline. J was trimmed by 4 bases and V by 2 bases; bases with no gene match: 7. This CDR3 has 16 amino acids. CDR3 residues: CASSQHRGQGFYGYTF. The CDR3 DNA sequence: TGCGCCAGCAGCCAACATAGGGGACAGGGGTTCTATGGCTACACCTTC.

The V and J genes are TRBV28 and TRBJ1-2, with D possibly matching TRBD1 (6 bases). Germline V lookup: CDR1 MDHEN, CDR2 SYDVKM. V lost 4 bases and J 7 bases, leaving 13 bases between the germline ends. The CDR3 runs 13 residues. The CDR3 spells CASSYRAHGGYTF. The CDR3 DNA follows: TGTGCCAGCAGTTACAGGGCGCACGGTGGCTACACCTTC.

This chain connects TRBV27 to TRBJ2-3; TRBD2 agrees at 8 bases. CDR1 is MNHEY and CDR2 is SMNVEV in the germline V gene (reference sequence). V lost 5 bases, J lost 5 bases, and 6 bases stayed unmatched. This CDR3 spans 14 amino acids. The CDR3 reads CASSLLAGIDTQYF. CDR3 nucleotides: TGTGCCAGCAGTCTCTTAGCGGGGATAGATACGCAGTATTTT.

The V call is TRBV5-6, the J call TRBJ2-7; 8 bases match TRBD1. With 4 bases clipped from V and 5 bases from J, the junction kept 8 bases outside the gene matches. Germline V gene data show CDR1 as SGHDT and CDR2 as YYEEEE. This CDR3 spans 14 amino acids. The CDR3 loop is CASSLRTGFHEQYF. The CDR3 coding sequence is TGTGCCAGCAGCCTACGGACAGGGTTCCACGAGCAGTACTTC.

This chain's CDR3 is CASSWLGLWSGANVLTF. The CDR3 DNA follows: TGTGCCAGCAGCTGGCTGGGGCTTTGGTCTGGGGCCAACGTCCTGACTTTC. This chain links TRBV5-8 with TRBJ2-6; D is perhaps TRBD1 (5 bases). V was trimmed by 3 bases and J by 1 base, leaving 14 bases between them. From germline, CDR1 is SGHTS and CDR2 YDEGEE. The CDR3 is 17 amino acids.

The rearrangement uses TRBV11-3 and TRBJ1-1, with D unclear. Trimming removed 5 bases from V and 2 bases from J, with 9 bases in between. In germline, CDR1 is SGHNT, CDR2 YENEEA. This CDR3 has 13 residues. CDR3 in amino acids: CASSLTANTEAFF. As DNA, the CDR3 is TGTGCCAGCAGCCTGACTGCTAACACTGAAGCTTTCTTT.

This clone was detected only once. The CDR3 coding sequence is TGCGCCAGCAGCTTCGGGGGGCTCTCCTACGAGCAGTACTTC. It codes for CASSFGGLSYEQYF. The rearrangement uses TRBV5-1 and TRBJ2-5, with D possibly TRBD2 on 7 matching bases. The J call may be in error: the DNA end matches TRBJ2-7 better. Germline loops: CDR1 SGHRS, CDR2 YFSETQ. The CDR3 is 14 amino acids.

The chain is built from TRBV9 and TRBJ2-1; 7 nucleotides align to TRBD1. Germline CDR1 and CDR2: SGDLS and YYNGEE. V lost 0 bases to trimming and J lost 3 bases; unmatched junction nucleotides: 6. This CDR3 is built from 16 residues. The CDR3 DNA reads TGTGCCAGCAGCGTAGTGGGGACAGCAAACTACAATGAGCAGTTCTTC. Amino acid sequence: CASSVVGTANYNEQFF.

The chain is built from TRBV6-4 and TRBJ2-3, with 8 bases aligning to TRBD2. Germline CDR1 MRHNA, CDR2 SNTAGT. The CDR3 loop spans 16 amino acids. After removal of 3 bases from V and 5 bases from J, the junction contained 10 bases not matched to a gene. CDR3 coding DNA: TGTGCCAGCAGTGAAACCAGCGGGAGTCTCATAGATACGCAGTATTTT. As protein: CASSETSGSLIDTQYF.

The rearrangement joins TRBV5-6 to TRBJ1-1; TRBD1 matches at 8 bases. CDR3 size: 15 residues. V was clipped by 4 bases and J by 3 bases; unmatched bases: 8. Germline CDR1 reads SGHDT; CDR2 reads YYEEEE. The CDR3 DNA is TGTGCCAGCAGCGGGGAGGGACAGGTATACACTGAAGCTTTCTTT. Its translation: CASSGEGQVYTEAFF.

The CDR3 is CASSILGTANEQFF. The CDR3 DNA follows: TGTGCCAGCAGTATCCTCGGGACTGCTAATGAGCAGTTCTTC. The chain employs TRBV28 and TRBJ2-1, with D possibly TRBD2 on 6 matching bases. Germline values: CDR1 MDHEN, CDR2 SYDVKM. The CDR3 is 14 amino acids. V gave up 5 bases and J gave up 7 bases, with 15 bases separating them.

The V and J genes are TRBV5-6 and TRBJ2-2; D gene ambiguous. Germline CDR1 SGHDT, CDR2 YYEEEE. Trimming pared 5 bases from V and 0 bases from J, leaving 8 bases between. This CDR3 has 14 residues. The CDR3 DNA sequence: TGTGCCAGCAGGGAGAGACCGAACACCGGGGAGCTGTTTTTT. It yields the protein CASRERPNTGELFF.

For the CDR3, the DNA is TGTGCCAGTAGTATAGGAGTATTTGGCGAGCAGTACTTC. Residues: CASSIGVFGEQYF. The chain couples TRBV19 to TRBJ2-7, with D hard to call. The V and J ends lost 1 base and 6 bases respectively, with 10 bases between them. CDR3 length: 13 amino acids. Germline values: CDR1 LNHDA, CDR2 SQIVND (reference sequence).

The chain joins TRBV28 to TRBJ1-1; 9 bases fit TRBD1. Per the germline V gene, CDR1 is MDHEN and CDR2 is SYDVKM. V lost 2 bases to trimming and J lost 3 bases; unmatched junction nucleotides: 1. CDR3 length: 14 residues. This chain's CDR3 is CASSLTGGYTEAFF. CDR3 in DNA: TGTGCCAGCAGTTTAACAGGGGGCTACACTGAAGCTTTCTTT.